Listed below are T cell receptor beta chains from one sample, sequenced in a study of shared clonotypes between healthy human individuals. Profiled with immunoSEQ multiplex PCR; TCRdb holds only in-frame clones, not every one. The table records over 1.4 million clones, around 97% of them present only once. The sample was naive CD4+ T cells sorted from blood. The receptor set was obtained from a young man in good health. CDR3s include the opening cysteine and the closing phenylalanine or tryptophan. Each record gives: V gene, D gene, clone size, J gene, CDR3 DNA, CDR3 protein. D genes are given only for firm matches. Where a row states a size, it is once, few, many or the class of an expanded clone; other rows omit it.

V: TRBV7-2; D: TRBD1; size: NA; J: TRBJ2-2; DNA: TGTGCCAGCAGCCGGACAGGGACGGCCACCGGGGAGCTGTTTTTT; CDR3: CASSRTGTATGELFF
V: TRBV10-3; D: NA; size: NA; J: TRBJ1-5; DNA: TGTGCCATCGGGGTCGCGAGCAATCAGCCCCAGCATTTT; CDR3: CAIGVASNQPQHF
V: TRBV28; D: NA; size: NA; J: TRBJ1-3; DNA: TGTGCCAGCACTTCCCCAGGGACAAACACCATATATTTT; CDR3: CASTSPGTNTIYF
V: TRBV7-2; D: NA; size: NA; J: TRBJ2-6; DNA: TGTGCCAGCAGAAGGGGATACTCTGGGGCCAACGTCCTGACTTTC; CDR3: CASRRGYSGANVLTF
V: TRBV12-5; D: TRBD1; size: NA; J: TRBJ2-3; DNA: TGTGCTAGTGGTTTGGGCCGGGACAGATACACAGATACGCAGTATTTT; CDR3: CASGLGRDRYTDTQYF
V: TRBV19; D: NA; size: NA; J: TRBJ2-1; DNA: TGTGCCAGTAACGTGGTGGGACTCTCCTACAATGAGCAGTTCTTC; CDR3: CASNVVGLSYNEQFF
V: TRBV19; D: TRBD2; size: NA; J: TRBJ2-3; DNA: TGTGCCAGTAGTTTCGGGACTAGCGGATGGTATTTT; CDR3: CASSFGTSGWYF
V: TRBV18; D: TRBD2; size: NA; J: TRBJ2-1; DNA: TGTGCCAGCTCACCTCTGTTCCTAGCGGGAGGTGGATATGAGCAGTTCTTC; CDR3: CASSPLFLAGGGYEQFF
V: TRBV2; D: NA; size: NA; J: TRBJ2-3; DNA: TGTGCCAGCAGTAACCGGGCCAGAGACACAGATACGCAGTATTTT; CDR3: CASSNRARDTDTQYF
V: TRBV28; D: TRBD1; size: NA; J: TRBJ2-5; DNA: TGTGCCAGCAGCTACAGGGGTGGGGAGACCCAGTACTTC; CDR3: CASSYRGGETQYF
V: TRBV5-8; D: NA; size: NA; J: TRBJ2-3; DNA: TGTGCCAGCAGACCTATCTTTAGCACAGATACGCAGTATTTT; CDR3: CASRPIFSTDTQYF
V: TRBV6-5; D: NA; size: NA; J: TRBJ1-2; DNA: TGTGCCAGCAGTTACTACGTCGGGGCCCACTATGGCTACACCTTC; CDR3: CASSYYVGAHYGYTF
V: TRBV9; D: TRBD2; size: NA; J: TRBJ2-7; DNA: TGTGCCAGCAGCGCCAGGACTAGCGGCTACGAGCAGTACTTC; CDR3: CASSARTSGYEQYF
V: TRBV15; D: TRBD2; size: NA; J: TRBJ2-7; DNA: TGTGCCACCAGCAGAATTAAATCCCCGGGACTAGCATATTTAGCCGAGCAGTACTTC; CDR3: CATSRIKSPGLAYLAEQYF
V: TRBV18; D: TRBD2; size: NA; J: TRBJ2-1; DNA: TGTGCCAGCTCACCTCTCAATAGCGGGAAGGACGAGCAGTTCTTC; CDR3: CASSPLNSGKDEQFF
V: TRBV9; D: NA; size: NA; J: TRBJ2-7; DNA: TGTGCCAGCAGCCCGAGCGGGCAGAGCTCCTACGAGCAGTACTTC; CDR3: CASSPSGQSSYEQYF
V: TRBV9; D: TRBD2; size: NA; J: TRBJ2-4; DNA: TGTGCCAGCAGCCCCCACCTAGCGGGGTTAGCCAAAAACATTCAGTACTTC; CDR3: CASSPHLAGLAKNIQYF
V: TRBV4-3; D: NA; size: NA; J: TRBJ2-7; DNA: TGCGCCAGCAGCCAAGATTTTCGGGGAGCATACGAGCAGTACTTC; CDR3: CASSQDFRGAYEQYF
V: TRBV5-1; D: NA; size: NA; J: TRBJ2-7; DNA: TGCGCCAGCAGACGGGAGAGCTCCTACGAGCAGTACTTC; CDR3: CASRRESSYEQYF
V: TRBV5-6; D: NA; size: NA; J: TRBJ2-3; DNA: TGTGCCAGCACCGTACAGGGCACAGATACGCAGTATTTT; CDR3: CASTVQGTDTQYF
V: TRBV7-3; D: NA; size: NA; J: TRBJ1-1; DNA: TGTGCCAGCAGCTTAGGAGGGGATGGGAGGTTGAACACTGAAGCTTTCTTT; CDR3: CASSLGGDGRLNTEAFF
V: TRBV18; D: NA; size: NA; J: TRBJ1-6; DNA: TGTGCCAGCTCACCGGTCGCGGGGGGTGATTCACCCCTCCACTTT; CDR3: CASSPVAGGDSPLHF
V: TRBV28; D: NA; size: NA; J: TRBJ1-2; DNA: TGTGCCAGCGCATCCACCCGGGGGGCGATTCATGGCTACACCTTC; CDR3: CASASTRGAIHGYTF
V: TRBV7-2; D: NA; size: NA; J: TRBJ2-7; DNA: TGTGCCAGCAGCTCCGCCTCCTACGAGCAGTACTTC; CDR3: CASSSASYEQYF
V: TRBV10-3; D: TRBD1; size: NA; J: TRBJ2-7; DNA: TGTGCCATCAGGGGACAGGGGGCTGTTGGCGGGAGGCGCTACGAGCAGTACTTC; CDR3: CAIRGQGAVGGRRYEQYF
V: TRBV4-2; D: NA; size: NA; J: TRBJ2-7; DNA: TGTGCCAGCAGCCACCACGCGCCGGCGGGAAGGGGCTACGAGCAGTACTTC; CDR3: CASSHHAPAGRGYEQYF
V: TRBV12-2; D: NA; size: NA; J: TRBJ2-5; DNA: TGTGCAAGTCGACCATTCCGACAGGGGGCCCAAGAGACCCAGTACTTC; CDR3: CASRPFRQGAQETQYF
V: TRBV29-1; D: NA; size: NA; J: TRBJ1-1; DNA: TGCAGCGGTTCCGGGCCTTTTATGAACACTGAAGCTTTCTTT; CDR3: CSGSGPFMNTEAFF
V: TRBV6-5; D: TRBD2; size: NA; J: TRBJ2-3; DNA: TGTGCCAGCAGACTAGCGGGAGGCACAGATACGCAGTATTTT; CDR3: CASRLAGGTDTQYF
V: TRBV7-6; D: NA; size: NA; J: TRBJ2-2; DNA: TGTGCCAGCAGCTTAGCCGGCAGGAGCACCGGGGAGCTGTTTTTT; CDR3: CASSLAGRSTGELFF
V: TRBV7-2; D: NA; size: NA; J: TRBJ1-2; DNA: TGTGCCCTCTCAGTCTATGGCTACACCTTC; CDR3: CALSVYGYTF
V: TRBV10-3; D: NA; size: NA; J: TRBJ1-4; DNA: TGTGCCTCAAAAGACGGGAGGAATGAAAAACTGTTTTTT; CDR3: CASKDGRNEKLFF
V: TRBV30; D: NA; size: once; J: TRBJ2-7; DNA: TGTGCCTATTCACCGGGCCTCTCCTACGAGCAGTACTTC; CDR3: CAYSPGLSYEQYF
V: TRBV10-1; D: NA; size: NA; J: TRBJ1-1; DNA: TGCGCCAGCAGTGAGTATCGGGGTACGCACCGGGACACTGAAGCTTTCTTT; CDR3: CASSEYRGTHRDTEAFF
V: TRBV5-1; D: TRBD2; size: NA; J: TRBJ2-3; DNA: TGCGCCAGCAGCCGGGGAGGGGTGGCAGATACGCAGTATTTT; CDR3: CASSRGGVADTQYF
V: TRBV19; D: TRBD2; size: NA; J: TRBJ2-1; DNA: TGTGCCAGTAGCGCTCTCGGACGGACCAAAGCGGGGGAGCAGTTCTTC; CDR3: CASSALGRTKAGEQFF
V: TRBV5-1; D: TRBD1; size: NA; J: TRBJ1-4; DNA: TGCGCCAGCAGGCGGGACAGGACTAATGAAAAACTGTTTTTT; CDR3: CASRRDRTNEKLFF
V: TRBV28; D: NA; size: NA; J: TRBJ2-2; DNA: TGTGCCAGCAGTTTGAGGTCGCGAGTTCCAGCCGGGGAGCTGTTTTTT; CDR3: CASSLRSRVPAGELFF
V: TRBV19; D: NA; size: once; J: TRBJ1-1; DNA: TGTGCCAGTAGTTTGGACAGTCGTTTCACTGAAGCTTTCTTT; CDR3: CASSLDSRFTEAFF
V: TRBV28; D: TRBD1; size: once; J: TRBJ2-1; DNA: TGTGCCAGCAGTATAGGGGGCAGCTCCTACAATGAGCAGTTCTTC; CDR3: CASSIGGSSYNEQFF
V: TRBV21-1; D: NA; size: NA; J: TRBJ2-1; DNA: TGTGCCAGCAGCAAGACAGGGGGTTCATACAATGAGCAGTTCTTC; CDR3: CASSKTGGSYNEQFF
V: TRBV2; D: NA; size: NA; J: TRBJ2-1; DNA: TGTGCCAGCAGGTCCCCGGGGCCAGCCCGTGAGCAGTTCTTC; CDR3: CASRSPGPAREQFF
V: TRBV2; D: TRBD2; size: NA; J: TRBJ2-1; DNA: TGTGCCAGCAGTGAAGTTCTAGCGGGAGGGGTTGAGCAGTTCTTC; CDR3: CASSEVLAGGVEQFF
V: TRBV5-1; D: TRBD2; size: once; J: TRBJ2-1; DNA: TGCGCCAGCAGCTATCTAGCGGGCAGCAATGAGCAGTTCTTC; CDR3: CASSYLAGSNEQFF
V: TRBV5-1; D: TRBD2; size: NA; J: TRBJ2-2; DNA: TGCGCCAGCAGCTCAATCTGGACGGCGGGGGTCGGGGAGCTGTTTTTT; CDR3: CASSSIWTAGVGELFF
V: TRBV28; D: TRBD2; size: once; J: TRBJ2-1; DNA: TGTGCCAGCAGTTCCTCGGGACTAGCGGGAGATACCTCCTACAATGAGCAGTTCTTC; CDR3: CASSSSGLAGDTSYNEQFF
V: TRBV7-2; D: NA; size: NA; J: TRBJ2-4; DNA: TGTGCCAGCAGCAACAGGGACCTAACGTACTTC; CDR3: CASSNRDLTYF
V: TRBV9; D: NA; size: once; J: TRBJ2-5; DNA: TGTGCCAGCAGCCGAGACCAGACAGCCCAAGAGACCCAGTACTTC; CDR3: CASSRDQTAQETQYF
V: TRBV7-2; D: TRBD1; size: NA; J: TRBJ2-7; DNA: TGTGCCAGCAGCAGACAGGGGGCTGACGAGCAGTACTTC; CDR3: CASSRQGADEQYF
V: TRBV10-1; D: NA; size: NA; J: TRBJ2-7; DNA: TGCGCCAGCATGCGGCCCCGCAGCTACGAGCAGTACTTC; CDR3: CASMRPRSYEQYF
V: TRBV4-1; D: NA; size: NA; J: TRBJ1-5; DNA: TGCGCCAGCAGCCAAGGTTGGGCAGGGAAGCAGCCCCAGCATTTT; CDR3: CASSQGWAGKQPQHF
V: TRBV6-1; D: TRBD1; size: NA; J: TRBJ1-4; DNA: TGTGCCAGCAGTCACAGGGGGCGTGAGGATGAAAAACTGTTTTTT; CDR3: CASSHRGREDEKLFF
V: TRBV2; D: NA; size: NA; J: TRBJ2-1; DNA: TGTGCCAGCAGAGGTAGCGGTCGCTCCTACAATGAGCAGTTCTTC; CDR3: CASRGSGRSYNEQFF
V: TRBV6-6; D: NA; size: NA; J: TRBJ2-7; DNA: TGTGCCAGCAGAGAGACAGCCACCTACGAGCAGTACTTC; CDR3: CASRETATYEQYF
V: TRBV9; D: NA; size: NA; J: TRBJ2-7; DNA: TGTGCCAGCAGCGCTTCGAGCTCCTACGAGCAGTACTTC; CDR3: CASSASSSYEQYF
V: TRBV7-2; D: TRBD2; size: NA; J: TRBJ2-1; DNA: TGTGCCAGCAGCTTCCTCCCGGCGGGAGTGGGGACCTTCAACAATGAGCAGTTCTTC; CDR3: CASSFLPAGVGTFNNEQFF
V: TRBV7-2; D: TRBD2; size: NA; J: TRBJ2-1; DNA: TGTGCCAGCTTTTGGCGGGAGCCCTACAATGAGCAGTTCTTC; CDR3: CASFWREPYNEQFF
V: TRBV15; D: NA; size: NA; J: TRBJ2-4; DNA: TGTGCCATAACTCCGGTGGGTGGTCTAGCCAAAAACATTCAGTACTTC; CDR3: CAITPVGGLAKNIQYF
V: TRBV19; D: TRBD1; size: NA; J: TRBJ2-7; DNA: TGTGCCAGTAGACACGGGACAGGAGACGAGCAGTACTTC; CDR3: CASRHGTGDEQYF